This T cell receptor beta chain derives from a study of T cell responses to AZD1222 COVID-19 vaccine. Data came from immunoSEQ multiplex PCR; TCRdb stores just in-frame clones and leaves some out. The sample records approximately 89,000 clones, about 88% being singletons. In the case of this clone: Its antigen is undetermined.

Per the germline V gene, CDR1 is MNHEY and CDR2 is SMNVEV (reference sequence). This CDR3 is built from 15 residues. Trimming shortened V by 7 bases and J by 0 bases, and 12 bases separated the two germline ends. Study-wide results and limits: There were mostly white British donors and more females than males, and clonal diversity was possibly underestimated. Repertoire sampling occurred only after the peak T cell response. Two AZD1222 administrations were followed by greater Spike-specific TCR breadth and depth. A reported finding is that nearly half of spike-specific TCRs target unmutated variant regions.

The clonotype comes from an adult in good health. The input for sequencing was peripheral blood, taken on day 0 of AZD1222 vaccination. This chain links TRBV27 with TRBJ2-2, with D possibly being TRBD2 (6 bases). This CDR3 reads CASTGVSPNTGELFF. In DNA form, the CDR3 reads TGTGCCAGCACGGGAGTCTCCCCGAACACCGGGGAGCTGTTTTTT.